This T cell receptor (beta chain) was found in a study of cytomegalovirus exposure and HLA in healthy donors. Study-level background: The 120 or so validation repertoires and the approximately 630 first-cohort repertoires shared a platform, a later analysis reported. General observations from the study: High specificity and sensitivity for cytomegalovirus status were reported for the classifier.

To note about this clone: What it binds is not known.

The V and J ends lost 4 bases and 1 base, in that order; junction bases with no gene match: 11. The CDR3 is made up of 19 amino acids. Looked up from germline, CDR1 is SGHDT and CDR2 is YYEEEE. The assay was immunoSEQ multiplex PCR, and TCRdb's table has in-frame clones only and misses some. The profile covers some 150,000 clones, with around 93% appearing a single time and over 1.5% taken by the ten largest. The origin of this receptor is a man aged 18 to 30 in good health and CMV-seropositive. The sample comprised PBMCs. The chain is built from TRBV5-6 and TRBJ2-3; 14 bases fit TRBD2. In DNA, the CDR3 is TGTGCCAGCAGCCTGGGGGGGACTAGCGGGAGACTTGGCACAGATACGCAGTATTTT. This encodes CASSLGGTSGRLGTDTQYF.